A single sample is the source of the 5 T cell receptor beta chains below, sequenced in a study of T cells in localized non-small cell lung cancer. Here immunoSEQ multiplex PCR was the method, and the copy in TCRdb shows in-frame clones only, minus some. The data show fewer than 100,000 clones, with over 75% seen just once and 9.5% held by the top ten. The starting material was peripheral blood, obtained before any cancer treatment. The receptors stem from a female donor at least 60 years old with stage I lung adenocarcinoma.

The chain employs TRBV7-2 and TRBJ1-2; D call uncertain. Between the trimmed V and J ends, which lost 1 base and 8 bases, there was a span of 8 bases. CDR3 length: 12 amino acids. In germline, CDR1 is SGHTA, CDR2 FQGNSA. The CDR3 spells CASSLGVKGYTF. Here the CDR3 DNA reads TGTGCCAGCAGCTTAGGCGTAAAGGGCTACACCTTC.

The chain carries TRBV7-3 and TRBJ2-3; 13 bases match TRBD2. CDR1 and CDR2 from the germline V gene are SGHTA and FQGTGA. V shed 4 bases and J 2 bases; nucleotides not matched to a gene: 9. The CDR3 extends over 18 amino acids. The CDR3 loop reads CASSSGRTSGGFTDTQYF. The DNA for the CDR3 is TGTGCCAGCAGCTCGGGGCGGACTAGCGGGGGATTCACAGATACGCAGTATTTT.

CDR3 sequence: CASRLTGTNTGELFF. The CDR3, as DNA: TGCGCCAGCAGACTAACAGGGACTAACACCGGGGAGCTGTTTTTT. This chain joins TRBV5-1 and TRBJ2-2, with D perhaps matching TRBD1 or TRBD2 (6 bases each). The CDR3 is 15 residues long. Germline V gene lookup returns CDR1 SGHRS and CDR2 YFSETQ. Deletions cut 5 bases from V and 2 bases from J, with 13 bases between.

The CDR3 is CASTILPPGLAGVGGTDTQYF. For the CDR3, the DNA is TGTGCCAGCACCATCCTTCCTCCGGGACTAGCGGGGGTGGGGGGCACAGATACGCAGTATTTT. This chain uses TRBV7-6 with TRBJ2-3; TRBD2 matches 14 bases. The J segment lost 1 base and the V segment lost 7 bases, leaving 19 bases of the junction unmatched. Germline V CDR1 and CDR2: SGHVS, FNYEAQ. The CDR3 runs to 21 residues.

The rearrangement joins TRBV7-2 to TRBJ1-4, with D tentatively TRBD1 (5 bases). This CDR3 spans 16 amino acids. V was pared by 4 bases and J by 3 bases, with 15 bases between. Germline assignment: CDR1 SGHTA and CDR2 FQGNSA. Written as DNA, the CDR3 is TGTGCCAGCAGCTCAGCCCCAGGGAACTCTAATGAAAAACTGTTTTTT. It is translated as CASSSAPGNSNEKLFF.